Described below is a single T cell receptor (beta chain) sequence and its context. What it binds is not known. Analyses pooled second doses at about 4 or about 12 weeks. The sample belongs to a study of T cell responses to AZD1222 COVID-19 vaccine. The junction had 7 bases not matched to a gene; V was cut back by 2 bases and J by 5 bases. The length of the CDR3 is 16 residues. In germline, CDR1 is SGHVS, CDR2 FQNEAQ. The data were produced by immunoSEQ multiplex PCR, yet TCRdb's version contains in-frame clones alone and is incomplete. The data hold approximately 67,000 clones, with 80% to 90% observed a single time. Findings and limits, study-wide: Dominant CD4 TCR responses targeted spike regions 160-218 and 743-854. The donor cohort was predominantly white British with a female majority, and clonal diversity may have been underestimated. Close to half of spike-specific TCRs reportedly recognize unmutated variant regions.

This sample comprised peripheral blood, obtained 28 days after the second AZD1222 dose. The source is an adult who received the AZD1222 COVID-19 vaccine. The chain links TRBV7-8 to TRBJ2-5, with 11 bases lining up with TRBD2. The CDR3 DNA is TGTGCCAGCAGCTTATCCCATAGCGGGGGGGTGGAGACCCAGTACTTC. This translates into CASSLSHSGGVETQYF.